The clone carrying this T cell receptor (beta chain) was seen more than once but under ten times. Its antigen is unknown. Healthy individuals of Caucasian origin from Russia, aged roughly 6 to 90, served as donors. The data are from a study of blood T cells in healthy people across ages. The germline gives CDR1 MGHRA, CDR2 YSYEKL. V lost 1 base to trimming and J lost 0 bases, with 16 bases between them. The CDR3 length is 17 residues. It was with a sample-barcoded 5' primer and a J-beta primer mix that a second PCR of about 7 to 12 cycles was run. TCRdb re-analysed the 5' RACE reads in MiXCR, keeping a single row per CDR3 protein. The data show over 950,000 distinct CDR3 sequences, roughly 51% seen once. General study findings and limits: More naive CD4+ cells and higher diversity marked long-lived donors relative to aged donors.

The chain has TRBV4-1 and TRBJ2-7, with D hard to call. Sequencing was performed on blood. This TCR derives from a woman aged 55-70 years in good health. CDR3 DNA sequence: TGCGCCAGCAGCCAAGGTCCCCCCTCATGGGCCTCCTACGAGCAGTACTTC. Its protein product is CASSQGPPSWASYEQYF.